These 30 T cell receptor beta chains were all obtained from the same sample, sequenced in a study of control samples from healthy donors and cancer patients. The protocol was immunoSEQ multiplex PCR, while the TCRdb copy is restricted to in-frame clones and leaves out a portion. Of about 150,000 clones detected, about 94% appear once; the ten largest clones hold 5.7%. The source material was blood. These receptors were collected from a man in his forties in good health.

CDR3 bases: TGTGCCAGTAGTATGCTAGCAGGGGGCGGGCAGCCCCAGCATTTT. Its translation: CASSMLAGGGQPQHF. This chain uses TRBV19 with TRBJ1-5; 8 bases line up with TRBD1. Trimming at V came to 3 bases and at J to 7 bases, leaving 8 bases not matched to a gene. CDR3 length: 15 residues. Germline loops: CDR1 LNHDA, CDR2 SQIVND (reference sequence). Using reference TRBV19 and TRBJ1-5 for the parts outside the CDR3, the full variable domain is DGGITQSPKYLFRKEGQNVTLSCEQNLNHDAMYWYRQDPGQGLRLIYYSQIVNDFQKGDIAEGYSVSREKKESFPLTVTSAQKNPTAFYLCASSMLAGGGQPQHFGDGTRLSIL.

The chain links TRBV6-5 to TRBJ2-3, with TRBD2 matching 7 bases. This CDR3 is built from 14 residues. Unmatched junction bases numbered 3, after V lost 2 bases and J lost 4 bases. CDR1 and CDR2 (germline): MNHEY, SVGAGI. DNA of the CDR3: TGTGCCAGCAGTTACGGGGGGGTATCAGATACGCAGTATTTT. It yields the protein CASSYGGVSDTQYF.

The chain joins TRBV5-5 to TRBJ1-6, with 8 bases aligning to TRBD1. CDR3 length: 14 amino acids. J was trimmed by 8 bases and V by 5 bases; bases with no gene match: 6. The germline V gene has CDR1 SGHKS and CDR2 YYEKEE (reference sequence). Written as DNA, the CDR3 is TGTGCCAGCAGTTTCGACAGGGGTTATTCACCCCTCCACTTT. Amino acids: CASSFDRGYSPLHF.

This clone was seen a handful of times. It is unclear where the CDR3 begins or ends on the DNA, so no DNA is shown, and the CDR3 is as TCRdb lists it. This chain joins TRBV27 and TRBJ2-2; the table's D gene call, TRBD2, was not cross checked with the DNA. CDR1 is MNHEY and CDR2 is SMNVEV in the germline V gene (reference sequence). From its first to its last residue, the CDR3 has 20 amino acids. CDR3 sequence reads: CASSLDSDFSGGITPGSCFF.

The rearrangement links TRBV27 to TRBJ2-3; 10 nucleotides match TRBD1. Trimming at V came to 3 bases and at J to 3 bases, leaving 0 bases not matched to a gene. The CDR3 length is 14 residues. CDR1 is MNHEY and CDR2 is SMNVEV in the germline V gene (reference sequence). CDR3: CASSLGQGTDTQYF. In nucleotides, the CDR3 is TGTGCCAGCAGTTTGGGACAGGGGACAGATACGCAGTATTTT.

The chain is built from TRBV28 and TRBJ1-1, with D hard to call. This CDR3 is built from 15 residues. Germline V lookup: CDR1 MDHEN, CDR2 SYDVKM. V was clipped by 4 bases and J by 0 bases, with 12 bases between them. The DNA of the CDR3 is TGTGCCAGCAGTTCCCTGACCCAAATGAACACTGAAGCTTTCTTT. Protein product: CASSSLTQMNTEAFF.

The J gene is TRBJ2-5, the V gene TRBV9; D unresolved. Germline assignment: CDR1 SGDLS and CDR2 YYNGEE. Trimming took 0 bases from V and 7 from J, leaving 10 bases between them. This CDR3 contains 13 residues. The CDR3 reads CASSVAHPGTQYF. In DNA form, the CDR3 reads TGTGCCAGCAGCGTAGCTCACCCGGGGACCCAGTACTTC.

This chain connects TRBV5-1 to TRBJ2-1, with D hard to call. Germline CDR1 SGHRS, CDR2 YFSETQ. V was cut by 9 bases and J by 2 bases, with 9 bases left in between. The CDR3 has 12 amino acids. CDR3 protein: CAIRVAYNEQFF. The CDR3 DNA reads TGCGCCATCCGAGTCGCCTACAATGAGCAGTTCTTC. Variable domain in full (rest from reference TRBV5-1 and TRBJ2-1): KAGVTQTPRYLIKTRGQQVTLSCSPISGHRSVSWYQQTPGQGLQFLFEYFSETQRNKGNFPGRFSGRQFSNSRSEMNVSTLELGDSALYLCAIRVAYNEQFFGPGTRLTVL.

The chain couples TRBV11-2 to TRBJ1-1; no definite D call. The CDR3 is 15 residues long. Trimming stripped 1 base from V and 4 bases from J, with 13 bases between. CDR1 SGHAT and CDR2 FQNNGV come from the germline V gene. The CDR3 sequence is CASSLVPGLGTEAFF. CDR3 nucleotides: TGTGCCAGCAGCTTAGTACCGGGCCTGGGCACTGAAGCTTTCTTT.

This chain links TRBV27 with TRBJ1-1, with D possibly being TRBD1 (5 bases). With 5 bases removed from V and 6 bases from J, the gap between germline ends came to 16 bases. Germline V gene sequence: CDR1 MNHEY, CDR2 SMNVEV (reference sequence). This CDR3 has 14 amino acids. The CDR3 spells CASSPITGTPEAFF. The CDR3 region has the DNA TGTGCCAGCAGTCCTATAACCGGGACCCCTGAAGCTTTCTTT.

This chain connects TRBV4-2 to TRBJ2-4; 8 positions match TRBD1. This CDR3 comprises 14 residues. The V gene's germline CDR1 is LGHNA and CDR2 YNFKEQ. The trim removed 0 bases at V and 8 bases at J, leaving 3 bases unmatched. The CDR3 nucleotides are TGTGCCAGCAGCCAAGAGGACAGGGTGGACATTCAGTACTTC. It yields the protein CASSQEDRVDIQYF.

The gene calls are TRBV29-1 and TRBJ2-1; perhaps TRBD2 as D (6 bases). The CDR3 covers 16 residues. Trimming removed 6 bases at V and 0 bases at J, with 18 bases between. Germline values: CDR1 SQVTM, CDR2 ANQGSEA. The CDR3 is CSVEPSSASSYNEQFF. In nucleotides, the CDR3 is TGCAGCGTCGAACCCTCTAGCGCCAGCTCCTACAATGAGCAGTTCTTC.

The rearrangement links TRBV11-2 to TRBJ1-1; the D is unclear. V shed 5 bases and J shed 0 bases, with 10 bases lying between them. There are 14 residues in the CDR3. CDR1 is SGHAT, CDR2 FQNNGV, per germline. DNA for the CDR3: TGTGCCAGCAGCCTCGGGTCCCTGAACACTGAAGCTTTCTTT. Its translation: CASSLGSLNTEAFF.

The chain uses TRBV4-3 and TRBJ2-7, with a weak D call TRBD1 (5 bases). Trimming left V 3 bases short and J 2 bases short, with 8 bases between. The CDR3 is 13 residues long. The germline gives CDR1 LGHNA, CDR2 YSLEER. In DNA form, the CDR3 reads TGCGCCAGCAGCCAGGACATTACCTACGAGCAGTACTTC. It codes for CASSQDITYEQYF.

The chain uses TRBV5-4 and TRBJ2-3, with 10 bases identical to TRBD2. V shed 1 base, J shed 0 bases, and the junction held 5 bases outside the gene matches. This CDR3 contains 17 residues. The germline V gene encodes CDR1 SGHNT and CDR2 YYREEE (reference sequence). The CDR3 DNA reads TGTGCCAGCAGCTTGACTAGCGGGGCGTCGAGCACAGATACGCAGTATTTT. Protein sequence: CASSLTSGASSTDTQYF.

J is TRBJ2-2 and V is TRBV28; maybe TRBD1 (5 bases). Germline V gene data show CDR1 as MDHEN and CDR2 as SYDVKM. Trimming removed 2 bases from V and 1 base from J, with 8 bases in between. The CDR3 consists of 15 residues. The CDR3 DNA reads as TGTGCCAGCAGTTTAGGGGCATGGAACACCGGGGAGCTGTTTTTT. The encoded protein is CASSLGAWNTGELFF.

The genes are TRBV10-3 and TRBJ2-5; the D gene is possibly TRBD2 (5 bases). Germline CDR1 is ENHRY and CDR2 is SYGVKD. There are 12 residues in the CDR3. V was pared by 3 bases and J by 9 bases, with 11 bases between. The CDR3 sequence is CAISDGSEAQYF. The DNA for the CDR3 is TGTGCCATCAGTGACGGATCGGAGGCCCAGTACTTC.

The rearrangement joins TRBV19 to TRBJ1-1, with a tentative D call TRBD1 (5 bases). This CDR3 is 15 amino acids long. V shed 9 bases and J shed 4 bases, with 21 bases lying between them. Germline CDR1 LNHDA, CDR2 SQIVND (reference sequence). The CDR3 loop is CARESGGERGTEAFF. As DNA, the CDR3 is TGTGCCAGAGAAAGCGGAGGGGAGCGGGGCACTGAAGCTTTCTTT. The whole variable domain, remainder taken from reference TRBV19 and TRBJ1-1, is DGGITQSPKYLFRKEGQNVTLSCEQNLNHDAMYWYRQDPGQGLRLIYYSQIVNDFQKGDIAEGYSVSREKKESFPLTVTSAQKNPTAFYLCARESGGERGTEAFFGQGTRLTVV.

This clone occurred once. The chain uses TRBV28 and TRBJ1-5; D gene unclear. The CDR3 contains 14 residues. Germline V lookup: CDR1 MDHEN, CDR2 SYDVKM. V was clipped by 1 base and J by 3 bases, with 7 bases between them. The CDR3: CASSLLENNQPQHF. The CDR3 coding sequence is TGTGCCAGCAGTTTATTAGAAAACAATCAGCCCCAGCATTTT.

Concerning this clone: Distinct nucleotide sequences in the sample also encode this CDR3. The chain carries TRBV7-2 and TRBJ2-5; tentatively, D is TRBD1 (5 bases). Trimming cost V 5 bases and J 2 bases, with 9 bases left between them. CDR1 and CDR2 from the germline V gene are SGHTA and FQGNSA. This CDR3 region has 13 residues. CDR3 region: CASSRDRQETQYF. Written as DNA, the CDR3 is TGTGCCAGCAGCCGCGACAGACAAGAGACCCAGTACTTC.

This clone turned up a few times. J is TRBJ2-1 and V is TRBV5-8, with 8 nucleotides matching TRBD2. The V and J ends lost 7 bases and 0 bases, in that order; junction bases with no gene match: 6. In germline, CDR1 is SGHTS, CDR2 YDEGEE. This CDR3 is 15 amino acids long. The CDR3 DNA reads as TGTGCCAGCCTCCGGGGGGGGAGCTCCTACAATGAGCAGTTCTTC. Protein: CASLRGGSSYNEQFF.

Regarding this clone: Other DNA sequences in the same sample also yield this CDR3. The chain has TRBV5-1 and TRBJ2-1, with D perhaps assigned TRBD1 or TRBD2 (5 bases each). Germline V gene sequence: CDR1 SGHRS, CDR2 YFSETQ. The CDR3 is 14 residues long. The V and J ends lost 1 base and 3 bases respectively, with 8 bases between them. Here the CDR3 DNA reads TGCGCCAGCAGCTTGACTGGGGGCTACAATGAGCAGTTCTTC. Translation: CASSLTGGYNEQFF.

The rearrangement uses TRBV4-1 and TRBJ1-1, with 10 bases fitting TRBD1. Trimming cost V 3 bases and J 1 base; bases outside gene matches: 5. This CDR3 contains 16 residues. Per germline, CDR1 MGHRA and CDR2 YSYEKL. CDR3 region: CASSHPTGGQNTEAFF. CDR3 in DNA: TGCGCCAGCAGCCATCCGACAGGGGGCCAGAACACTGAAGCTTTCTTT.

This clone was recorded only once. CDR3 loop: CASSRPGVTEAFF. In nucleotides, the CDR3 is TGTGCCAGCAGCCGCCCCGGCGTCACTGAAGCTTTCTTT. The chain couples TRBV3-1 (or the pseudogene TRBV3-2) to TRBJ1-1; D call uncertain. The V end lost 4 bases, the J end lost 4 bases, and 10 bases lay between the germline ends. The CDR3 has 13 amino acids. Germline V gene sequence: CDR1 LGHDT, CDR2 YNNKEL (reference sequence).

The rearrangement joins TRBV10-2 to TRBJ1-2, with a possible D match to TRBD1 (5 bases). The CDR3 totals 14 residues. Trimming removed 7 bases at V and 7 bases at J, with 19 bases between. Per germline, CDR1 WSHSY and CDR2 SAAADI. The CDR3 loop is CASNSGTAFAGYTF. In nucleotides, the CDR3 is TGCGCCAGCAATTCCGGGACGGCATTTGCTGGCTACACCTTC.

V gene TRBV11-2 combines with J gene TRBJ2-7; maybe TRBD2 (5 bases). V lost 5 bases and J 0 bases, leaving 11 bases between the germline ends. Germline-derived CDR1 and CDR2 are SGHAT and FQNNGV. The CDR3 extends over 14 amino acids. The CDR3 DNA reads as TGTGCCAGCAGCCGTGACGGGATCTCCTACGAGCAGTACTTC. Translated: CASSRDGISYEQYF.

The chain joins TRBV9 to TRBJ1-5, with TRBD1 as a possible D gene (6 bases). V was shortened by 1 base and J by 5 bases, with 10 bases between the two germline ends. This CDR3 has 14 amino acids. The V gene's germline CDR1 is SGDLS and CDR2 YYNGEE. The chain's CDR3 is CASSVWAGDQPQHF. CDR3 nucleotide sequence: TGTGCCAGCAGCGTATGGGCAGGGGATCAGCCCCAGCATTTT.

The rearrangement links TRBV6-5 to TRBJ2-2; 7 bases fit TRBD2. V was pared by 8 bases and J by 5 bases, with 8 bases of the junction left unmatched. The CDR3 is made up of 14 amino acids. CDR1 and CDR2 (germline): MNHEY, SVGAGI. Here the CDR3 DNA reads TGTGCCAGCCGGTGGGGGGGTTCGACCGGGGAGCTGTTTTTT. Translating it yields CASRWGGSTGELFF.

This chain connects TRBV9 to TRBJ2-5, with 7 nucleotides matching TRBD1. This CDR3 has 15 residues. The germline gives CDR1 SGDLS, CDR2 YYNGEE. With 4 bases clipped from V and 1 base from J, the junction kept 7 bases outside the gene matches. The CDR3 is CASSQWGQPQETQYF. The DNA of the CDR3 is TGTGCCAGCAGCCAATGGGGACAGCCCCAAGAGACCCAGTACTTC.

This chain links TRBV24-1 with TRBJ2-5; tentatively, D is TRBD1 or TRBD2 (5 bases each). V was trimmed by 1 base and J by 3 bases, leaving 14 bases between them. Germline assignment: CDR1 KGHDR and CDR2 SFDVKD. The CDR3 contains 16 residues. CDR3 nucleotides: TGTGCCACCAGTGATTTCCAAAACCAGGGAGAAGAGACCCAGTACTTC. It specifies CATSDFQNQGEETQYF.